This entry lists 21 T cell receptor beta chains sequenced from one sample in a study of blood T cell repertoires in COVID-19. TCRdb keeps only in-frame clones here, not all; method: immunoSEQ multiplex PCR. This table has 300,000 to 500,000 clones, over 75% appearing once. Input material: PBMCs or T cells enriched from blood (not recorded which). The receptor source for this set is a woman aged 40 to 55 with acute COVID-19.

The chain has TRBV5-4 and TRBJ2-1, with TRBD2 matching over 9 bases. There are 15 residues in the CDR3. Germline CDR1 SGHNT, CDR2 YYREEE (reference sequence). Trimming removed 3 bases from V and 3 bases from J; junction bases left unmatched: 4. As DNA, the CDR3 is TGTGCCAGCAGCTCGACTAGCGGCAACTACAATGAGCAGTTCTTC. It specifies CASSSTSGNYNEQFF.

The genes are TRBV21-1 and TRBJ1-5; the table's D gene call, TRBD1, was not cross checked with the DNA. TRBV21-1 is tagged as a pseudogene. The CDR3 length is 14 residues. The CDR3 DNA reads as TGTGCCAGCAGCAAGAACAGGGCGGATCAGCCCCAGCATTTT. Protein sequence: CASSKNRADQPQHF.

V gene TRBV27 combines with J gene TRBJ1-2; D may be TRBD1 (6 bases). V lost 5 bases, J lost 4 bases, and 17 bases lay in between. The length of the CDR3 is 15 residues. Per germline, CDR1 MNHEY and CDR2 SMNVEV (reference sequence). The CDR3 loop is CASSLGGRTGYGYTF. CDR3 DNA sequence: TGTGCCAGCAGTCTAGGGGGTCGGACGGGCTATGGCTACACCTTC.

This chain uses TRBV29-1 with TRBJ1-1; D ambiguous. The CDR3 has 12 residues. The germline V and J ends were trimmed by 1 base and 1 base, with 4 bases remaining between them. The germline CDR1 and CDR2 sequences are SQVTM and ANQGSEA. The CDR3 DNA reads as TGCAGCGTTGAAGGGCAGAACACTGAAGCTTTCTTT. Amino acids: CSVEGQNTEAFF.

The sample holds one count of this clone. V is TRBV5-1 and J is TRBJ1-2; 9 bases align to TRBD1. From germline, CDR1 is SGHRS and CDR2 YFSETQ. The CDR3 spans 14 residues. The ends lost 1 base at V and 6 bases at J; junction bases unmatched: 4. The CDR3 is CASSLPRDRDGYTF. CDR3 nucleotides: TGCGCCAGCAGCTTGCCCCGGGACAGGGATGGCTACACCTTC.

The chain has TRBV12-3 or TRBV12-4 and TRBJ2-2; D is uncertain. V was clipped by 3 bases and J by 7 bases, with 9 bases between them. There are 13 residues in the CDR3. CDR3 protein: CASSFEPRGELFF. In DNA, the CDR3 is TGTGCCAGCAGTTTCGAGCCCCGCGGGGAGCTGTTTTTT.

J is TRBJ1-1 and V is TRBV7-6; no clear D gene. The CDR3 consists of 14 residues. V lost 2 bases and J 6 bases, leaving 13 bases between the germline ends. CDR1 and CDR2 (germline): SGHVS, FNYEAQ. CDR3 nucleotides: TGTGCCAGCAGCTTAAGTCAGGCAACGGCTGAAGCTTTCTTT. This translates into CASSLSQATAEAFF. Based on the CDR3 plus reference TRBV7-6 and TRBJ1-1, the full variable domain is GAGVSQSPRYKVTKRGQDVALRCDPISGHVSLYWYRQALGQGPEFLTYFNYEAQQDKSGLPNDRFSAERPEGSISTLTIQRTEQRDSAMYRCASSLSQATAEAFFGQGTRLTVV.

The chain employs TRBV6-5 and TRBJ1-5; D is ambiguous. The CDR3 is made up of 15 amino acids. The germline CDR1 and CDR2 sequences are MNHEY and SVGAGI. V lost 7 bases to trimming and J lost 0 bases, with 13 bases between them. The CDR3 region has the DNA TGTGCCAGCACTATGGGAGGGATTAGCAATCAGCCCCAGCATTTT. Its translation is CASTMGGISNQPQHF.

The chain combines TRBV7-6 with TRBJ2-3; TRBD2 agrees at 15 bases. J lost 7 bases, V lost 6 bases, and 11 bases had no gene match. Germline V gene lookup returns CDR1 SGHVS and CDR2 FNYEAQ. The CDR3 runs 17 residues. The CDR3 loop is CASSPRTSGGDANTQYF. The CDR3 nucleotides are TGTGCCAGCAGTCCTAGGACTAGCGGGGGGGATGCAAATACGCAGTATTTT. Together with reference TRBV7-6 and TRBJ2-3, the CDR3 gives the full variable domain: GAGVSQSPRYKVTKRGQDVALRCDPISGHVSLYWYRQALGQGPEFLTYFNYEAQQDKSGLPNDRFSAERPEGSISTLTIQRTEQRDSAMYRCASSPRTSGGDANTQYFGPGTRLTVL.

CDR3 bases: TGTGCCAGCAGCCCGAGGACAGGGTTCTCTGGAAACACCATATATTTT. It codes for CASSPRTGFSGNTIYF. This chain links TRBV9 with TRBJ1-3; 8 bases are a match to TRBD1. The junction had 6 bases not matched to a gene; V was cut back by 4 bases and J by 0 bases. Per the germline V gene, CDR1 is SGDLS and CDR2 is YYNGEE. The CDR3 length is 16 residues. Combining the CDR3 with reference TRBV9 and TRBJ1-3 gives the whole variable domain DSGVTQTPKHLITATGQRVTLRCSPRSGDLSVYWYQQSLDQGLQFLIQYYNGEERAKGNILERFSAQQFPDLHSELNLSSLELGDSALYFCASSPRTGFSGNTIYFGEGSWLTVV.

V and J are TRBV7-9 and TRBJ2-1, with TRBD1 matching over 7 bases. V was pared by 5 bases and J by 10 bases, with 2 bases of the junction left unmatched. The germline V gene encodes CDR1 SEHNR and CDR2 FQNEAQ (reference sequence). The CDR3 sequence is 11 residues long. In nucleotides, the CDR3 is TGTGCCAGCAGCCTGGACAGGGAGCAGTTCTTC. Translating it yields CASSLDREQFF.

The chain uses TRBV5-4 and TRBJ1-4; D may be TRBD1 (5 bases). The CDR3 has 14 amino acids. V was trimmed by 4 bases and J by 8 bases, leaving 15 bases between them. The germline gives CDR1 SGHNT, CDR2 YYREEE (reference sequence). The CDR3 region has the DNA TGTGCCAGCAGCCCCCGGGGGAGGGGAGAAAAACTGTTTTTT. Protein product: CASSPRGRGEKLFF.

CDR3 nucleotide sequence: TGCGCCAGCAGCAGGGGACAGGGCCACGAGCAGTACTTC. Translating gives CASSRGQGHEQYF. The chain combines TRBV5-1 with TRBJ2-7; 9 bases align to TRBD1. The junction had 4 bases not matched to a gene; V was cut back by 4 bases and J by 5 bases. This CDR3 is built from 13 residues. CDR1 is SGHRS and CDR2 is YFSETQ in the germline V gene.

The V call is TRBV6-5, the J call TRBJ2-5; 7 bases are a match to TRBD2. The CDR3 is 14 residues long. Unmatched junction bases numbered 5, after V lost 5 bases and J lost 2 bases. Germline V gene sequence: CDR1 MNHEY, CDR2 SVGAGI. For the CDR3, the DNA is TGTGCCAGCAGTCGTCGGACTAGGCAAGAGACCCAGTACTTC. It codes for CASSRRTRQETQYF.

This CDR3 is CASSLGPSNTEAFF. The DNA for the CDR3 is TGCGCCAGCAGCTTGGGGCCATCCAACACTGAAGCTTTCTTT. This sequence joins TRBV5-1 and TRBJ1-1; D is uncertain. The CDR3 consists of 14 residues. The germline V gene encodes CDR1 SGHRS and CDR2 YFSETQ. Deletions cut 0 bases from V and 2 bases from J, with 8 bases between.

This sequence joins TRBV27 and TRBJ2-1; TRBD2 matches 7 bases. Germline V lookup: CDR1 MNHEY, CDR2 SMNVEV (reference sequence). V was pared by 6 bases and J by 0 bases, with 5 bases of the junction left unmatched. This CDR3 spans 15 amino acids. The chain's CDR3 is CASSMGGGSYNEQFF. The CDR3, as DNA: TGTGCCAGCAGCATGGGGGGGGGCTCCTACAATGAGCAGTTCTTC.

This chain joins TRBV18 and TRBJ1-1; no reliable D call. The length of the CDR3 is 13 residues. Trimming stripped 5 bases from V and 4 bases from J, with 11 bases between. CDR1 and CDR2 (germline): KGHSH, LQKENI. This CDR3 reads CASSGDASTEAFF. The DNA for the CDR3 is TGTGCCAGCTCAGGTGATGCGTCCACTGAAGCTTTCTTT.

This chain uses TRBV7-9 with TRBJ2-5, with TRBD2 identical over 13 bases. This CDR3 contains 14 residues. Germline V gene data show CDR1 as SEHNR and CDR2 as FQNEAQ (reference sequence). The CDR3 coding sequence is TGTGCGGCGAGGACTAGCGGGGGCAAAGAGACCCAGTACTTC. Its protein is CAARTSGGKETQYF. Variable domain in full (rest from reference TRBV7-9 and TRBJ2-5): DTGVSQNPRHKITKRGQNVTFRCDPISEHNRLYWYRQTLGQGPEFLTYFQNEAQLEKSRLLSDRFSAERPKGSFSTLEIQRTEQGDSAMYLCAARTSGGKETQYFGPGTRLLVL.

V and J are TRBV19 and TRBJ1-1, with D tentatively TRBD1 (6 bases). Germline CDR1 reads LNHDA; CDR2 reads SQIVND (reference sequence). V was cut by 8 bases and J by 4 bases, with 14 bases left in between. This CDR3 spans 13 amino acids. The CDR3 region is CASGHRATTEAFF. CDR3 sequence (DNA): TGTGCCAGTGGACACAGGGCCACCACTGAAGCTTTCTTT.

This clone has a single count. The rearrangement uses TRBV20-1 and TRBJ2-2; tentative D call: TRBD2 (5 bases). The CDR3 is 13 amino acids. CDR1 and CDR2 (germline): DFQATT, SNEGSKA (reference sequence). V was cut by 3 bases and J by 4 bases, with 9 bases left in between. This CDR3 is CSASRGITGELFF. As DNA, the CDR3 is TGCAGTGCTAGTCGAGGGATCACCGGGGAGCTGTTTTTT.

The rearrangement joins TRBV5-4 to TRBJ1-1, with 9 bases fitting TRBD1. CDR3 size: 16 residues. Per germline, CDR1 SGHNT and CDR2 YYREEE (reference sequence). Trimming at V came to 4 bases and at J to 0 bases, leaving 7 bases not matched to a gene. The CDR3 here is CASSVDRGPVNTEAFF. CDR3 bases: TGTGCCAGCAGCGTGGACAGGGGACCTGTGAACACTGAAGCTTTCTTT.